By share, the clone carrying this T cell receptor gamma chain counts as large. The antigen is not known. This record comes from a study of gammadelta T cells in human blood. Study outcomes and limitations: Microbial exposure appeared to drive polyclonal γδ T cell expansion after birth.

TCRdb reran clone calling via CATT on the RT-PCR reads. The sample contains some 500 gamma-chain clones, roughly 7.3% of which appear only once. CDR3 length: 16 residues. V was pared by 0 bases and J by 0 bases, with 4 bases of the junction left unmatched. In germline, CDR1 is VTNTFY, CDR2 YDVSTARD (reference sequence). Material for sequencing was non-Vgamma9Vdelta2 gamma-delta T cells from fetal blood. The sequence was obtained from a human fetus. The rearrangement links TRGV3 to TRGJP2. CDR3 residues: CATWDRLYSSDWIKTF. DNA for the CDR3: TGTGCCACCTGGGACAGGCTATATAGTAGTGATTGGATCAAGACGTTT.